The text below deals with one TCR beta chain. A much more abundant neighbour one base away suggests this may be a read error. The data originate from a study of CD8 T cells in ankylosing spondylitis. From the 5' RACE reads, TCRdb called clonotypes with MiXCR, one entry per CDR3 protein. This table holds around 150,000 distinct CDR3 sequences, over 9.5% found once. The CDR3 runs to 13 residues. The specimen was blood, either unsorted or a sorted T cell fraction (not recorded which). The rearrangement links TRBV12-3 or TRBV12-4 to TRBJ2-7; possibly TRBD2 for D (5 bases). The sequence came from a female donor with ankylosing spondylitis or in good health (not recorded which). CDR3 nucleotide sequence: TGTGCCAGCAGTTCTGGGAGCTCCTACGAGCGGTACTTC. This gives the protein CASSSGSSYERYF.